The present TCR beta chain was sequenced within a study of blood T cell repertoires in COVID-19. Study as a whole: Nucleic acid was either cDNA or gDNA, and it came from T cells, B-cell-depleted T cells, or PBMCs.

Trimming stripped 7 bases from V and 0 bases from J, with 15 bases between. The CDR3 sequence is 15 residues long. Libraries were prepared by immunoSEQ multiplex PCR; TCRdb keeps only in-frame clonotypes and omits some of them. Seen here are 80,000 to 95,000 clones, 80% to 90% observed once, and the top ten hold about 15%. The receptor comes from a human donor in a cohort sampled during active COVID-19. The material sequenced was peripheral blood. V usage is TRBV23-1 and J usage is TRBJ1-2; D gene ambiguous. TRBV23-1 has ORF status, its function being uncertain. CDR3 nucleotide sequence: TGCGCCAGCACTCTTTTGGAGGGCGCTAACTATGGCTACACCTTC. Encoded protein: CASTLLEGANYGYTF.